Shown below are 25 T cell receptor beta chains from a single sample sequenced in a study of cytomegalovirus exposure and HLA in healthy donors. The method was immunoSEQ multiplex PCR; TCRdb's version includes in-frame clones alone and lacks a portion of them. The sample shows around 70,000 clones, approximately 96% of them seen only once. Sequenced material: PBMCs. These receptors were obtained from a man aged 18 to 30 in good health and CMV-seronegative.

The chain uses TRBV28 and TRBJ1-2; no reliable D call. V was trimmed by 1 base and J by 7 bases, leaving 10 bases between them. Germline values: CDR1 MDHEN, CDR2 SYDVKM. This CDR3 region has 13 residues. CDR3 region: CASSLSGEGGYTF. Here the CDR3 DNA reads TGTGCCAGCAGTTTATCGGGAGAGGGTGGCTACACCTTC.

The CDR3 DNA sequence: TGTGCCAGCACATCCGCGGGGAGCTACAATGAGCAGTTCTTC. Encoded protein: CASTSAGSYNEQFF. V and J are TRBV27 and TRBJ2-1, with D maybe TRBD2 (6 bases). In germline, CDR1 is MNHEY, CDR2 SMNVEV (reference sequence). The V end was cut by 7 bases, the J end by 3 bases, with 13 bases between. The CDR3 is made up of 14 amino acids.

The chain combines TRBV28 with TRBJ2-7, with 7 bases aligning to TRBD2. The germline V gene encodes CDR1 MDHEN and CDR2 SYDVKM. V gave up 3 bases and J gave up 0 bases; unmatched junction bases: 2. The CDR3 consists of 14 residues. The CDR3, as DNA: TGTGCCAGCAGTTTGGGAGGGAGCTCCTACGAGCAGTACTTC. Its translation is CASSLGGSSYEQYF.

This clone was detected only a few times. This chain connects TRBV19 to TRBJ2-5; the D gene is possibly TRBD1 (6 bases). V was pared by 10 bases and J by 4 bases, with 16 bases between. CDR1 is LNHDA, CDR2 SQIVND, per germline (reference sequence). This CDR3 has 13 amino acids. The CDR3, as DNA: TGTGCCACCCAGGGGCCCGCGGGAGAGACCCAGTACTTC. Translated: CATQGPAGETQYF.

The CDR3 region is CASGWGGTGELFF. The CDR3 bases are TGTGCTAGTGGTTGGGGGGGCACCGGGGAGCTGTTTTTT. The J gene is TRBJ2-2, the V gene TRBV12-5; 7 positions agree with TRBD2. V dropped 4 bases and J dropped 4; count of bases not matched to a gene: 0. Germline V gene sequence: CDR1 LGHNT, CDR2 FRNRAP. The CDR3 totals 13 residues. Together with reference TRBV12-5 and TRBJ2-2, the CDR3 gives the full variable domain: DARVTQTPRHKVTEMGQEVTMRCQPILGHNTVFWYRQTMMQGLELLAYFRNRAPLDDSGMPKDRFSAEMPDATLATLKIQPSEPRDSAVYFCASGWGGTGELFFGEGSRLTVL.

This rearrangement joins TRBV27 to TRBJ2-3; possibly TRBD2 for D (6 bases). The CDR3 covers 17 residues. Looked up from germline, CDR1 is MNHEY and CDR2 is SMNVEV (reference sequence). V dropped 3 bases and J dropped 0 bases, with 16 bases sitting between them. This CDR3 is CASSFRLRGPSTDTQYF. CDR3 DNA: TGTGCCAGCAGTTTTCGCTTGCGGGGCCCTAGCACAGATACGCAGTATTTT.

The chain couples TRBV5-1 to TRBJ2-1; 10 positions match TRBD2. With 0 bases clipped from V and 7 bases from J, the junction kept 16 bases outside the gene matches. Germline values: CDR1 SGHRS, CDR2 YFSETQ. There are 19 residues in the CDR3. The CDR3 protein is CASSLGEREGAEIENEQFF. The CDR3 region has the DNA TGCGCCAGCAGCTTGGGCGAGCGGGAGGGGGCAGAAATTGAAAATGAGCAGTTCTTC.

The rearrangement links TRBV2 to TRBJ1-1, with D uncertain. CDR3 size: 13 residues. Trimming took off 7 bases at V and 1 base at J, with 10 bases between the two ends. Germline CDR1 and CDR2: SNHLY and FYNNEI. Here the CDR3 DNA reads TGTGCCAGCACCAGGAATGAGAACACTGAAGCTTTCTTT. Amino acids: CASTRNENTEAFF.

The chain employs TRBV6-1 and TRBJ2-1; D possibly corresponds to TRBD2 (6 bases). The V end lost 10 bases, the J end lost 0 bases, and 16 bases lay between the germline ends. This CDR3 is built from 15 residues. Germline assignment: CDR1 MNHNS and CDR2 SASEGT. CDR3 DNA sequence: TGTGCCACGAGGCCCAGCGGGCGCTCCTACAATGAGCAGTTCTTC. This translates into CATRPSGRSYNEQFF.

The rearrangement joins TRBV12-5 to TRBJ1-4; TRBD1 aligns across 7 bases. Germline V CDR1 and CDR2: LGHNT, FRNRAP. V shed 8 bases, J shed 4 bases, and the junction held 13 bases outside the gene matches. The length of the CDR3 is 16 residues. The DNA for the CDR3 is TGTGCTAGTCTGCCCGGGACAGACAACCATAATGAAAAACTGTTTTTT. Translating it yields CASLPGTDNHNEKLFF.

CDR3 bases: TGTGCCAGCAGTGAACGCTCGGGACAGCCAGATGGCTACACCTTC. Translation gives CASSERSGQPDGYTF. The J gene is TRBJ1-2, the V gene TRBV6-4; 7 nucleotides match TRBD1. CDR3 length equals 15 residues. Germline CDR1 is MRHNA and CDR2 is SNTAGT. Losses at the gene ends were 3 bases for V and 6 bases for J; bases not matched to a gene: 10.

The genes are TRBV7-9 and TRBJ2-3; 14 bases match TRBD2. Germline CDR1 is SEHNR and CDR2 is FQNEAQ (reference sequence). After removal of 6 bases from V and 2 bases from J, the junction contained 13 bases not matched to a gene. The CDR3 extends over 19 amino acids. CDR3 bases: TGTGCCAGCAGTCAAAGTCCCGGGACTAGCGGGGGTAACACAGATACGCAGTATTTT. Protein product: CASSQSPGTSGGNTDTQYF.

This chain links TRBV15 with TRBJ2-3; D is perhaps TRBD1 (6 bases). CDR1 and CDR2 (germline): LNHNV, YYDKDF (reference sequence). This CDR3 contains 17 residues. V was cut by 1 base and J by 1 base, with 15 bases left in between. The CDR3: CATSRAPQGTGTDTQYF. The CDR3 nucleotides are TGTGCCACCAGCAGAGCCCCACAGGGTACTGGCACAGATACGCAGTATTTT.

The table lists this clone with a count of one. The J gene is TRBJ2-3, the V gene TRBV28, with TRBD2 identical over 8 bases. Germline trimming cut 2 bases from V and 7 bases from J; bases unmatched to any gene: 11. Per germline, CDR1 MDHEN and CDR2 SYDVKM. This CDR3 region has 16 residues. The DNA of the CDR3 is TGTGCCAGCAGTTTACGAGCGGGAGCCATGCTGAATACGCAGTATTTT. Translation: CASSLRAGAMLNTQYF.

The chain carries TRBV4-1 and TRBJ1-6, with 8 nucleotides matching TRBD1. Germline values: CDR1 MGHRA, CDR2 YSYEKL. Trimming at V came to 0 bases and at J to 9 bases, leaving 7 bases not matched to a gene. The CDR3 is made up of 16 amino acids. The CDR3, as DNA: TGCGCCAGCAGCCAAGAGTTTCTGGACAGGGCTTCACCCCTCCACTTT. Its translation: CASSQEFLDRASPLHF.

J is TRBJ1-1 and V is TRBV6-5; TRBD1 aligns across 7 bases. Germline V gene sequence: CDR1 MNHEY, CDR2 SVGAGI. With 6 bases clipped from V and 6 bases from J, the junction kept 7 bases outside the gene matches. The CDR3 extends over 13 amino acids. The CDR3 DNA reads TGTGCCAGCAGATACAGGGGAGGTCCTGAAGCTTTCTTT. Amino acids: CASRYRGGPEAFF.

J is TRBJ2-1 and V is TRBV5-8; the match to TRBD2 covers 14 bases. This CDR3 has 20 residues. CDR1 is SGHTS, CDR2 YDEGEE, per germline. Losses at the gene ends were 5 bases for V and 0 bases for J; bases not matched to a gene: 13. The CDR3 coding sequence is TGTGCCAGCAGTTATTCTTGGACTAGCGGGGGGACAAGCTCCTACAATGAGCAGTTCTTC. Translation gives CASSYSWTSGGTSSYNEQFF.

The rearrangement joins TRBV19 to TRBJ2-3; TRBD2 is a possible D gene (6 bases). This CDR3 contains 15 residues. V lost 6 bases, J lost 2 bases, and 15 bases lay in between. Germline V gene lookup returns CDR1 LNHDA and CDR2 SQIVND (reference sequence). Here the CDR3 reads CASSNGGSNTDTQYF. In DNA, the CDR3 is TGTGCCAGTAGCAACGGGGGAAGTAACACAGATACGCAGTATTTT.

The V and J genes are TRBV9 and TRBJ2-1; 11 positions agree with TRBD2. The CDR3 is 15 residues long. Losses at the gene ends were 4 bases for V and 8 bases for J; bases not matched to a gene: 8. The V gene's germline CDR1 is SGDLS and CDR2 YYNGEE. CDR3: CASSLSGGAEDEQFF. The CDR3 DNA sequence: TGTGCCAGCAGCCTTAGCGGGGGGGCCGAAGATGAGCAGTTCTTC.

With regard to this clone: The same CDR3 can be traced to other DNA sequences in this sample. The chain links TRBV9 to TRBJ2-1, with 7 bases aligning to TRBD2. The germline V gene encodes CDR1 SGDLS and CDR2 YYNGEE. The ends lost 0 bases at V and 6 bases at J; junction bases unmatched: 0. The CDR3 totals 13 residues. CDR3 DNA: TGTGCCAGCAGCGTAGGCGGGGGCAATGAGCAGTTCTTC. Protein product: CASSVGGGNEQFF.

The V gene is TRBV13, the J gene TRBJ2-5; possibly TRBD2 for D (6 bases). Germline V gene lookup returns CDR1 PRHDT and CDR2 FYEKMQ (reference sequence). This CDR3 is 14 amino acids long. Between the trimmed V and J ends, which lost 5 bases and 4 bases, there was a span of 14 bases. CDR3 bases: TGTGCCAGCAGCACCCGACTAGAAAGAGAGACCCAGTACTTC. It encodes CASSTRLERETQYF.

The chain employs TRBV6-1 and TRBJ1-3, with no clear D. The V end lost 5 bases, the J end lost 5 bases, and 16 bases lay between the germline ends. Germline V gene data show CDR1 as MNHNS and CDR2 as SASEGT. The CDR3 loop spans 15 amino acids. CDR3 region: CASSPRPGSRNTIYF. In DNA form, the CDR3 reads TGTGCCAGCAGTCCTCGACCGGGATCCCGAAACACCATATATTTT.

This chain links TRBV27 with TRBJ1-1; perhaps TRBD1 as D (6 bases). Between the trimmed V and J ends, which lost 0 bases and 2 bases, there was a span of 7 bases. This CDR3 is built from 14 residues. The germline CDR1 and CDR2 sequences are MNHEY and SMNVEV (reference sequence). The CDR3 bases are TGTGCCAGCAGTTTATCACAGGGAAACACTGAAGCTTTCTTT. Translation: CASSLSQGNTEAFF.

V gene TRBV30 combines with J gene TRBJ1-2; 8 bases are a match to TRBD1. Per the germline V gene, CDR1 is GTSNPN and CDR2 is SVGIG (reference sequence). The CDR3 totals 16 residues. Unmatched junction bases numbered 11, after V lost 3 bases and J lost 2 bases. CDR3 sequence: CAWSHTGQAINYGYTF. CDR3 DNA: TGTGCCTGGAGCCACACGGGACAGGCCATAAACTATGGCTACACCTTC.

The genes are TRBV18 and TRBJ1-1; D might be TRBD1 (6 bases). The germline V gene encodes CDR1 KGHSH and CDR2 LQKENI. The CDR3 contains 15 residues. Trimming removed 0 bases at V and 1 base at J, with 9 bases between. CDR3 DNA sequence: TGTGCCAGCTCACCACCAGTGGGACAGAACACTGAAGCTTTCTTT. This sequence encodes CASSPPVGQNTEAFF. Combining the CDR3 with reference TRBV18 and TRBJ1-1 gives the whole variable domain NAGVMQNPRHLVRRRGQEARLRCSPMKGHSHVYWYRQLPEEGLKFMVYLQKENIIDESGMPKERFSAEFPKEGPSILRIQQVVRGDSAAYFCASSPPVGQNTEAFFGQGTRLTVV.